This TCR beta chain was identified during a study of blood T cell repertoires in COVID-19. Study-wide context: PBMCs, B-cell-depleted T cells, or T cells were the source of the cDNA or gDNA that made up the material.

Trimming took 4 bases from V and 5 from J, leaving 13 bases between them. The CDR3 has 14 amino acids. CDR1 is SGHDT and CDR2 is YYEEEE in the germline V gene. Libraries were prepared by immunoSEQ multiplex PCR; TCRdb keeps only in-frame clonotypes and omits some of them. Among 100,000 to 150,000 clones listed, roughly 83% were seen once. The V gene is TRBV5-6, the J gene TRBJ1-5; weak D call: TRBD1 (6 bases). This clonotype was sampled from a human donor in a cohort sampled during active COVID-19. The sequenced sample consisted of peripheral blood. The CDR3: CASSASGVHQPQHF. The CDR3 coding sequence is TGTGCCAGCAGCGCCTCAGGGGTCCATCAGCCCCAGCATTTT.